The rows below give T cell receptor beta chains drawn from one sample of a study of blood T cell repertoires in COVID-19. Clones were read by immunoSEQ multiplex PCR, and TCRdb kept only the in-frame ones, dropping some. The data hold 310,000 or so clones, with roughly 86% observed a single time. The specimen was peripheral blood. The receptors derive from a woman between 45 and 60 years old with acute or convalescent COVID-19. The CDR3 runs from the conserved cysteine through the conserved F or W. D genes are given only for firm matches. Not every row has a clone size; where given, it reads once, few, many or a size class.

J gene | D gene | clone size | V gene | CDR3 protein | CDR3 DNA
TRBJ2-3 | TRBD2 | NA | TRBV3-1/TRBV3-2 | CASSQDGGPASGSSDTQYF | TGTGCCAGCAGCCAAGATGGTGGACCGGCTAGCGGGAGTTCAGATACGCAGTATTTT
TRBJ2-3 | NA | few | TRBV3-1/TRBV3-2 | CASSQGNQTGHTQYF | TGTGCCAGCAGCCAAGGAAACCAGACAGGTCATACGCAGTATTTT
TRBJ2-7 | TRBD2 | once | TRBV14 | CASSLDRTSGRTYEQYF | TGTGCCAGCAGCCTTGATCGGACTAGCGGGAGGACCTACGAGCAGTACTTC
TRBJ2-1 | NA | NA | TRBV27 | CASSLDSPYNEQFF | TGTGCCAGCAGTTTAGACTCACCCTACAATGAGCAGTTCTTC
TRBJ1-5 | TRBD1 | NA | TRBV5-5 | CASSGQGGQPQHF | TGTGCCAGCAGCGGACAGGGGGGTCAGCCCCAGCATTTT
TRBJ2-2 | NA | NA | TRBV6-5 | CASMRQGNTGELFF | TGTGCCAGCATGAGGCAGGGAAACACCGGGGAGCTGTTTTTT
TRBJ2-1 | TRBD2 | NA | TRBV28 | CASSLWTSGSPGEQFF | TGTGCCAGCAGTTTGTGGACTAGCGGGAGTCCCGGTGAGCAGTTCTTC
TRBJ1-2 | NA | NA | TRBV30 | CAWSVQGSGYGYTF | TGTGCCTGGAGTGTACAGGGTAGTGGGTATGGCTACACCTTC
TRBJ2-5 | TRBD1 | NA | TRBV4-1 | CASSPGQDQETQYF | TGCGCCAGCAGCCCGGGACAGGACCAAGAGACCCAGTACTTC
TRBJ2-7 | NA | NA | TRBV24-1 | CATSTYGDSYEQYF | TGTGCCACCAGTACCTACGGAGACTCCTACGAGCAGTACTTC
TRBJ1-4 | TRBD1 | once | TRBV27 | CASSSGQGGTNEKLFF | TGTGCCAGCAGTTCCGGACAGGGGGGGACTAATGAAAAACTGTTTTTT
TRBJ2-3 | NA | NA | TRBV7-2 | CASSSTNTDTQYF | TGTGCCAGCAGCTCTACGAACACAGATACGCAGTATTTT
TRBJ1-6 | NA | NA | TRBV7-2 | CASSLWTGNSPLHF | TGTGCCAGCAGCTTATGGACGGGGAATTCACCCCTCCACTTT
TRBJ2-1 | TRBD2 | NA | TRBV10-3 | CAISEVRLANSYNEQFF | TGTGCCATCAGTGAGGTGAGACTAGCGAACTCCTACAATGAGCAGTTCTTC
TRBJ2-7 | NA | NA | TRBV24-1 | CATSDLSEPTGEQYF | TGTGCCACCAGTGATTTGAGCGAGCCCACAGGCGAGCAGTACTTC
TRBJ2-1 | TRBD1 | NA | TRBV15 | CATSSSIRQGASNEQFF | TGTGCCACCAGCTCCTCGATCAGACAGGGGGCAAGCAATGAGCAGTTCTTC
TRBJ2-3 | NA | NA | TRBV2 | CASKEDLYTDTQYF | TGTGCCAGCAAGGAGGACTTATACACAGATACGCAGTATTTT
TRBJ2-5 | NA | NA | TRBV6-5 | CALGGQGGLRETQYF | TGTGCCCTGGGAGGACAAGGTGGCTTAAGGGAGACCCAGTACTTC
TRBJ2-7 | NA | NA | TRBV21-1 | CASSKFRTYEQYF | TGTGCCAGCAGCAAATTCAGGACCTACGAGCAGTACTTC
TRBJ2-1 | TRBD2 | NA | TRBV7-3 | CASSSSGSYNEQFF | TGTGCCAGCAGCTCTAGCGGTTCCTACAATGAGCAGTTCTTC
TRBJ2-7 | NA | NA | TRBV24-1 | CATSDSGAAGLPSYEQYF | TGTGCCACCAGTGATTCGGGCGCGGCGGGTTTGCCGTCCTACGAGCAGTACTTC
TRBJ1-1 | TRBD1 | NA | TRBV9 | CASSVTGENTEAFF | TGTGCCAGCAGCGTGACAGGGGAAAACACTGAAGCTTTCTTT
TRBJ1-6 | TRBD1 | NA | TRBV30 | CAWSATGRSPLHF | TGTGCCTGGAGTGCGACAGGGCGATCACCCCTCCACTTT
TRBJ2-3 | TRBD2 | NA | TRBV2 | CASSLGLAGGLGGADTQYF | TGTGCCAGCAGTCTTGGACTAGCGGGAGGCCTCGGGGGGGCAGATACGCAGTATTTT
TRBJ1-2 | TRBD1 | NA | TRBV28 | CASSGRVGGLRGYTF | TGTGCCAGCAGTGGGCGCGTAGGGGGCCTACGTGGCTACACCTTC
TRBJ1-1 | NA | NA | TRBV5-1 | CASSLRGDNTEAFF | TGCGCCAGCAGCCTCCGGGGGGATAACACTGAAGCTTTCTTT
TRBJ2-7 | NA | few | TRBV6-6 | CASSPGSGLDRAYEQYF | TGTGCCAGTAGTCCGGGGTCCGGTTTGGACAGAGCCTACGAGCAGTACTTC
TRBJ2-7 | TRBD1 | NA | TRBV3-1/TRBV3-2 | CASSPWTGSYEQYF | TGTGCCAGCAGCCCTTGGACAGGCTCCTACGAGCAGTACTTC
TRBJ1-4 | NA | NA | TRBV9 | CASSALDSGGDEKLFF | TGTGCCAGCAGCGCCCTAGATTCGGGGGGTGACGAAAAACTGTTTTTT
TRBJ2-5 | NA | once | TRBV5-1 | CASSLAGGTQYF | TGCGCCAGCAGCTTGGCCGGGGGGACCCAGTACTTC
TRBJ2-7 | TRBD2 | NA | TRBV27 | CASSLTSGSAVYEQYF | TGTGCCAGCAGTTTGACTAGCGGGAGCGCCGTTTACGAGCAGTACTTC
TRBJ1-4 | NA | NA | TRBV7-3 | CASSLTSNEKLFF | TGTGCCAGCAGCTTAACCAGTAATGAAAAACTGTTTTTT
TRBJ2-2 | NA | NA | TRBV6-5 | CASSSIQHTGELFF | TGTGCCAGCAGTTCAATACAGCACACCGGGGAGCTGTTTTTT
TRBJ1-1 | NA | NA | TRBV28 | CASKADRLLGEAFF | TGTGCCAGCAAAGCCGACAGGCTCTTGGGTGAAGCTTTCTTT
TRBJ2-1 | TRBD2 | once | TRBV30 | CAWRLAGGNEQFF | TGTGCCTGGAGGCTAGCGGGAGGTAATGAGCAGTTCTTC
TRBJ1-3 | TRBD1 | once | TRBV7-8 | CASSFSWTGGRNTIYF | TGTGCCAGCAGCTTTTCTTGGACAGGGGGCAGAAACACCATATATTTT